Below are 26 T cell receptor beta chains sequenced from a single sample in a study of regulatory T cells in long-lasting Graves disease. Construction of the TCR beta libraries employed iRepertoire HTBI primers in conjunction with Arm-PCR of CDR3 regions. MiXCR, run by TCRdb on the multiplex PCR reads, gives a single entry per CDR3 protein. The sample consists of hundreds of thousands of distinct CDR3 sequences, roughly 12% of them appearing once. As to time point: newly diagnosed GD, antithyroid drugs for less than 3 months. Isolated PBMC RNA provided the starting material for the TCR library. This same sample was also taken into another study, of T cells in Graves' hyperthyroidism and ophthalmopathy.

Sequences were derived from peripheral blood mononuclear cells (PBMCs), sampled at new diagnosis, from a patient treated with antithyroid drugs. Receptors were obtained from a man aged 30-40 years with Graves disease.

The CDR3 reads CASSRQRDYSWELFF. The CDR3 DNA reads TGTGCCAGCAGCAGACAGCGGGATTACTCCTGGGAGCTGTTTTTT. The chain links TRBV9 to TRBJ2-2, with TRBD2 matching 7 bases. V lost 4 bases to trimming and J lost 9 bases; unmatched junction nucleotides: 12. The length of the CDR3 is 15 residues. Germline V gene lookup returns CDR1 SGDLS and CDR2 YYNGEE.

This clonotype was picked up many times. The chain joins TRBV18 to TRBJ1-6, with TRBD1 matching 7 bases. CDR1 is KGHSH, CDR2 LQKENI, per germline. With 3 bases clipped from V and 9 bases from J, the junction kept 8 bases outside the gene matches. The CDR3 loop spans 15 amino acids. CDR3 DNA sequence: TGTGCCAGCTCACCCTGGCAGGGGGACGGTTCACCCCTCCACTTT. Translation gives CASSPWQGDGSPLHF.

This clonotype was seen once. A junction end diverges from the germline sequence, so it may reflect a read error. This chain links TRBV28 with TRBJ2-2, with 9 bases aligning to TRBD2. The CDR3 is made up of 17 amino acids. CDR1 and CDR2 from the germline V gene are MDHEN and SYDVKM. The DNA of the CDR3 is TGCGCCAGCAGCCAAGAGTCGCTAGCGGGACCCACCGGGGAGCTGTTTTTT. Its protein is CASSQESLAGPTGELFF.

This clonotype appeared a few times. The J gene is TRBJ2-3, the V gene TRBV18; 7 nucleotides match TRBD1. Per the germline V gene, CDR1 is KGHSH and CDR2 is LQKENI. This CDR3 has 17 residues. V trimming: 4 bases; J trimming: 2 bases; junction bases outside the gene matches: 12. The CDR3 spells CASSRHNPGQTTDTQYF. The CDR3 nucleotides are TGTGCCAGCTCACGACACAATCCGGGACAGACCACAGATACGCAGTATTTT. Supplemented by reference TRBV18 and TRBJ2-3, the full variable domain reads NAGVMQNPRHLVRRRGQEARLRCSPMKGHSHVYWYRQLPEEGLKFMVYLQKENIIDESGMPKERFSAEFPKEGPSILRIQQVVRGDSAAYFCASSRHNPGQTTDTQYFGPGTRLTVL.

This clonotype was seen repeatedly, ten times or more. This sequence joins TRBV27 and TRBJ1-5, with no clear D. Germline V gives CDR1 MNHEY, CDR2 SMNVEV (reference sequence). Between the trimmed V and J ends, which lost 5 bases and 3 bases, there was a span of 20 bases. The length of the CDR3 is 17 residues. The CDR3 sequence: CASSPTLPPFANQPQHF. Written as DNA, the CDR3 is TGTGCCAGCAGTCCGACGCTTCCCCCCTTCGCCAATCAGCCCCAGCATTTT.

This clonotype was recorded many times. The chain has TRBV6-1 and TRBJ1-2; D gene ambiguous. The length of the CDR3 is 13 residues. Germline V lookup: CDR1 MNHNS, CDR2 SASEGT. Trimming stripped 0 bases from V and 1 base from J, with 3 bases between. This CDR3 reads CASSEAFNYGYTF. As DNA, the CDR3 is TGTGCCAGCAGTGAAGCTTTTAACTATGGCTACACCTTC.

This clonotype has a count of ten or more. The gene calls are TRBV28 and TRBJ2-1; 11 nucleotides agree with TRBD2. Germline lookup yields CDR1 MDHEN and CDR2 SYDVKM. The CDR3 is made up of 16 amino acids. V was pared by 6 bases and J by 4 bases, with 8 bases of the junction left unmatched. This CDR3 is CASRSLGLAGYNEQFF. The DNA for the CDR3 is TGTGCCAGCAGATCTCTCGGACTAGCGGGTTACAATGAGCAGTTCTTC. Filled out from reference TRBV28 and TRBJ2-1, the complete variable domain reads DVKVTQSSRYLVKRTGEKVFLECVQDMDHENMFWYRQDPGLGLRLIYFSYDVKMKEKGDIPEGYSVSREKKERFSLILESASTNQTSMYLCASRSLGLAGYNEQFFGPGTRLTVL.

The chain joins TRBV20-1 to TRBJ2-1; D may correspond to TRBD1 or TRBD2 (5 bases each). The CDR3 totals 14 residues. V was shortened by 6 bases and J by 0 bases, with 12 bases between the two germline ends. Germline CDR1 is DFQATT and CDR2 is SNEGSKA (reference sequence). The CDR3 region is CSAKRDGSYNEQFF. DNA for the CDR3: TGCAGTGCAAAACGGGACGGCTCCTACAATGAGCAGTTCTTC.

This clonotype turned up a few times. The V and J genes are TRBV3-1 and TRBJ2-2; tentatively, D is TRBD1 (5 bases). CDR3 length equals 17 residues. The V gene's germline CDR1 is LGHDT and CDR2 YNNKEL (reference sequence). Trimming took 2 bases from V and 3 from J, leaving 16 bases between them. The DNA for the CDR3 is TGTGCCAGCAGCCAATCAGTTGGCGGCAGGGACACCGGGGAGCTGTTTTTT. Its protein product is CASSQSVGGRDTGELFF.

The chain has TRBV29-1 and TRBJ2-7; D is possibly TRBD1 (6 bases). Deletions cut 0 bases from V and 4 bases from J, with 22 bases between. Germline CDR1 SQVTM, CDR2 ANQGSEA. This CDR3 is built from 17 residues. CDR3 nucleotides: TGCAGCGTTGAAGATTCGGATCGAGGGGGTGGGTTGTACGAGCAGTACTTC. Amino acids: CSVEDSDRGGGLYEQYF.

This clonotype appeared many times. CDR3 DNA sequence: TGTGCCAGCAGTTTAGGGTGGGCGGGCCGATCTCTTCGGACCCAGTACTTC. Amino acid sequence: CASSLGWAGRSLRTQYF. V usage is TRBV28 and J usage is TRBJ2-5; weak D call: TRBD2 (5 bases). V gave up 2 bases and J gave up 7 bases, with 23 bases separating them. Germline V gene sequence: CDR1 MDHEN, CDR2 SYDVKM. This CDR3 region has 17 residues.

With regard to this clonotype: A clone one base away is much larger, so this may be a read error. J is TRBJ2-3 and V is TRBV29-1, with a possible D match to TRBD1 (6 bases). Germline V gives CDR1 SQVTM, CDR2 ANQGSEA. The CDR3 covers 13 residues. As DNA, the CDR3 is TGCAGCGTTGAGCGGACAGACACAGATGCGCAGTATTTT. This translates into CSVERTDTDAQYF.

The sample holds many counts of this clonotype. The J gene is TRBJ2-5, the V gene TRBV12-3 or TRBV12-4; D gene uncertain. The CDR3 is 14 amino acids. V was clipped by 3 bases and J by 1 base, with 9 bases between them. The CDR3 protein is CASSFGRAQETQYF. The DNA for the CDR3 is TGTGCCAGCAGTTTTGGTAGGGCCCAAGAGACCCAGTACTTC.

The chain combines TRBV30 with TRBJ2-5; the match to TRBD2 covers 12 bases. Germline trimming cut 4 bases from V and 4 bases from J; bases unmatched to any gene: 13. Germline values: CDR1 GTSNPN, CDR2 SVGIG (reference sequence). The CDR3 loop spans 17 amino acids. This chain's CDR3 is CAWTSGRGINSGETQYF. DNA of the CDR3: TGTGCCTGGACTAGCGGGAGGGGAATCAACTCCGGAGAGACCCAGTACTTC.

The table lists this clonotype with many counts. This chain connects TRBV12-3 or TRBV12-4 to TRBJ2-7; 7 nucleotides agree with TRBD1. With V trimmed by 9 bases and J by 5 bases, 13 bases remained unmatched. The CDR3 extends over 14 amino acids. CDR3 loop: CASSYDRVGNEQYF. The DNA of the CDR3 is TGTGCCAGTTCCTACGACAGGGTCGGGAACGAGCAGTACTTC.

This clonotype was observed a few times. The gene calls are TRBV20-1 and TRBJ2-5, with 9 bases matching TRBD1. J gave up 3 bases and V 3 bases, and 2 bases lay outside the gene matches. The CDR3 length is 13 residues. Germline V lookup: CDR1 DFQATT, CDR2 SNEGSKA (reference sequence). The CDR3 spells CSARTGGKETQYF. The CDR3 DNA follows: TGCAGTGCTAGGACAGGGGGGAAAGAGACCCAGTACTTC.

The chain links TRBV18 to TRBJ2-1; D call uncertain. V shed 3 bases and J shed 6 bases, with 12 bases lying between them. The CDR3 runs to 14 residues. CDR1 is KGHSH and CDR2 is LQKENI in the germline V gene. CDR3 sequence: CASSPRTLINEQFF. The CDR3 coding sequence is TGTGCCAGCTCACCCCGTACATTAATCAATGAGCAGTTCTTC.

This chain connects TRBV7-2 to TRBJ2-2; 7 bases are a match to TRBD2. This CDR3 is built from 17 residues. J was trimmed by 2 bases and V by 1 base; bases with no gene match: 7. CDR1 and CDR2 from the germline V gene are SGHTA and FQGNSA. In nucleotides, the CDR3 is TGTGCCAGCAGCTTAGGCGGAGCGGGGCTAAACACCGGGGAGCTGTTTTTT. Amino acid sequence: CASSLGGAGLNTGELFF.

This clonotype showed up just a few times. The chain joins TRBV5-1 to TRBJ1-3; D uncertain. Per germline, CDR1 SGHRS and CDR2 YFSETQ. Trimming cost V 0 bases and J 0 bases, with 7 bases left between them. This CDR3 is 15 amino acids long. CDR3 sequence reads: CASSLGALSGNTIYF. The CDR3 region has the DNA TGCGCCAGCAGCTTGGGGGCCCTCTCTGGAAACACCATATATTTT.

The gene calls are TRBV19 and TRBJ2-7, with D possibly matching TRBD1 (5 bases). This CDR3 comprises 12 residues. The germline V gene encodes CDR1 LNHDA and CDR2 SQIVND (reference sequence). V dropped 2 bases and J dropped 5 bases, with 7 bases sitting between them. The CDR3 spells CASSIRRDEQYF. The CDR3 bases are TGTGCCAGTAGTATACGCAGGGACGAGCAGTACTTC.

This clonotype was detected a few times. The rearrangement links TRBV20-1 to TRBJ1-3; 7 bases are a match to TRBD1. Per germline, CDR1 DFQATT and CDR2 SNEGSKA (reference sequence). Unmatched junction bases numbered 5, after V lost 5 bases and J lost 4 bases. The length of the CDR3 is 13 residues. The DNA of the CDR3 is TGCAGTGCTTGGGACAGTTCAGGAAACACCATATATTTT. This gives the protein CSAWDSSGNTIYF.

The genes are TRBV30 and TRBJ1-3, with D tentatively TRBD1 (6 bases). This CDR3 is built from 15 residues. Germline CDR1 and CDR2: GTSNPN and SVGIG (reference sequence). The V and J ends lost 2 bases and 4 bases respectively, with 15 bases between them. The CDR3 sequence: CAWSPTDSAGNTIYF. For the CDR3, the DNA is TGTGCCTGGAGTCCGACGGACAGTGCGGGAAACACCATATATTTT.

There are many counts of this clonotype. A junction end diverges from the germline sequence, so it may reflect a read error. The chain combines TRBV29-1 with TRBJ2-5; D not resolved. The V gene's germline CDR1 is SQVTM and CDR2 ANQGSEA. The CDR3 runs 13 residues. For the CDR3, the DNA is TGCAGCGTTGAACCCAGGACGGAAGAAACCCAGTACTTC. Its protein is CSVEPRTEETQYF.

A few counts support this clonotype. The CDR3 sequence is CASSLARGQETQYF. The CDR3, as DNA: TGTGCCAGCAGCTTAGCAAGAGGACAAGAGACCCAGTACTTC. The chain employs TRBV7-2 and TRBJ2-5; no reliable D call. The length of the CDR3 is 14 residues. Germline V gives CDR1 SGHTA, CDR2 FQGNSA. Trimming removed 0 bases from V and 2 bases from J, with 7 bases in between.

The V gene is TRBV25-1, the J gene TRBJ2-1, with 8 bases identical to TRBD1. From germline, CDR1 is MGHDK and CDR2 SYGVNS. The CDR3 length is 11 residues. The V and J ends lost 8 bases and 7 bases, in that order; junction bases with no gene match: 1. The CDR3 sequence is CASDRGNEQFF. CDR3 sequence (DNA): TGTGCCAGCGACAGGGGAAATGAGCAGTTCTTC.

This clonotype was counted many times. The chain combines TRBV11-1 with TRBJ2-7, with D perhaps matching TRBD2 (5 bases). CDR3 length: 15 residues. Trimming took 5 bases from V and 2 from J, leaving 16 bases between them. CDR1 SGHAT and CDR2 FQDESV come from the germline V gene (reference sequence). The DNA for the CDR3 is TGTGCCAGCAGCCCCTTGGCGGGCTCGACCTACGAGCAGTACTTC. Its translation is CASSPLAGSTYEQYF.